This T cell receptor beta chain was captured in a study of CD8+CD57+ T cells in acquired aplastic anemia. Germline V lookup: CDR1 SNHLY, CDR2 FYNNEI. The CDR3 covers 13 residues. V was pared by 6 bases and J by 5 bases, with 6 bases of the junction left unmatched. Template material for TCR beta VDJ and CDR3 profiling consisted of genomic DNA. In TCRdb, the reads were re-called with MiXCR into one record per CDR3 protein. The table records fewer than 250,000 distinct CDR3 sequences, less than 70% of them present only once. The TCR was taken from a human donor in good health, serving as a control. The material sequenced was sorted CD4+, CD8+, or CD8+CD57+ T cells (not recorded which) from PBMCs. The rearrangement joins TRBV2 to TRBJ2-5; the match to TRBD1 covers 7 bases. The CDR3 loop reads CASSSTGTETQYF. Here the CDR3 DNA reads TGTGCCAGCAGCTCGACAGGGACGGAGACCCAGTACTTC.